The present TCR beta chain was sequenced within a study of shared clonotypes between healthy human individuals. Study-wide results and limits: Naive subsets tended to show greater estimated richness than memory subsets. Naive CD4 clonotype sharing across a few donors was approximately 5%. In the sorted subsets, rarefaction showed sequencing was incomplete despite large depth.

This clone was seen more than once but under ten times. Its antigen remains unidentified. Germline CDR1 reads MDHEN; CDR2 reads SYDVKM. The CDR3 runs to 13 residues. Trimming pared 3 bases from V and 7 bases from J, leaving 13 bases between. The authors loaded around 200 ng DNA, about 30,000 T cell genomes, into sorted-subset replicate PCRs. Produced via immunoSEQ multiplex PCR; TCRdb's table is partial and in-frame only. The repertoire includes about 79,000 clones, 50% to 70% of them detected once, and about 51% sits in the top ten. The sequence was collected from a man aged 25-40 years in good health. The sample comprised memory CD8+ T cells sorted from blood. As for subset: CD45RO+ cells pooled with CCR7-negative TemRA cells. The chain is built from TRBV28 and TRBJ2-7, with D perhaps being TRBD1 or TRBD2 (5 bases each). The CDR3 DNA follows: TGTGCCAGCAGTTTTGATGGGACGAGTGAGCAGTACTTC. It is translated as CASSFDGTSEQYF.